This passage covers 15 T cell receptor beta chains from one sample sequenced in a study of cytomegalovirus exposure and HLA in healthy donors. A multiplex PCR was run with 60 Vbeta primers and 13 Jbeta primers. Assay: immunoSEQ multiplex PCR; the TCRdb copy retains only in-frame clones and omits some. This repertoire shows hundreds of thousands of clones, roughly 68% found once; its top ten account for about 2.5%. Sequencing input: PBMCs. The receptors derive from a man aged 40-49 years in good health and CMV-seropositive.

CDR3 in DNA: TGTGCCAGCACCCTTGGGGAGAGATGGGAGACCCAGTACTTC. Protein sequence: CASTLGERWETQYF. The chain links TRBV5-5 to TRBJ2-5; weak D call: TRBD2 (5 bases). Germline assignment: CDR1 SGHKS and CDR2 YYEKEE (reference sequence). With 6 bases removed from V and 5 bases from J, the gap between germline ends came to 17 bases. The CDR3 loop spans 14 amino acids.

This clone was detected once. This chain uses TRBV5-1 with TRBJ1-2; no clear D gene. Germline-derived CDR1 and CDR2 are SGHRS and YFSETQ. The CDR3 length is 17 residues. V lost 1 base to trimming and J lost 3 bases, with 19 bases between them. In nucleotides, the CDR3 is TGCGCCAGCAGCTTGAGGGCCGGGGTGGGGAACCACTATGGCTACACCTTC. This encodes CASSLRAGVGNHYGYTF.

The V and J genes are TRBV29-1 and TRBJ1-2; D is unclear. This CDR3 is 14 amino acids long. Trimming removed 5 bases at V and 8 bases at J, with 21 bases between. In germline, CDR1 is SQVTM, CDR2 ANQGSEA. CDR3 region: CSVSTASVSPGYTF. CDR3 DNA: TGCAGCGTTAGTACCGCATCAGTAAGTCCCGGCTACACCTTC.

The chain couples TRBV4-3 to TRBJ1-1, with D tentatively TRBD1 (5 bases). Trimming cost V 0 bases and J 4 bases, with 15 bases left between them. The CDR3 covers 16 residues. Germline CDR1 reads LGHNA; CDR2 reads YSLEER. The CDR3 is CASSQELGTRGTEAFF. The CDR3 DNA reads as TGCGCCAGCAGCCAAGAGTTGGGGACGCGGGGCACTGAAGCTTTCTTT.

The chain joins TRBV6-5 to TRBJ2-2; 8 bases fit TRBD1. The germline CDR1 and CDR2 sequences are MNHEY and SVGAGI. The ends lost 2 bases at V and 1 base at J; junction bases unmatched: 0. The CDR3 has 15 amino acids. The CDR3 loop is CASSYGQGNTGELFF. CDR3 nucleotides: TGTGCCAGCAGTTACGGACAGGGGAACACCGGGGAGCTGTTTTTT.

V is TRBV5-4 and J is TRBJ1-1; TRBD1 matches 7 bases. V trimming: 0 bases; J trimming: 6 bases; junction bases outside the gene matches: 2. The CDR3 length is 13 residues. Germline CDR1 SGHNT, CDR2 YYREEE (reference sequence). This CDR3 reads CASSLVGTAEAFF. The CDR3 coding sequence is TGTGCCAGCAGCTTGGTTGGGACAGCTGAAGCTTTCTTT.

This chain joins TRBV28 and TRBJ1-2, with no clear D. The length of the CDR3 is 13 residues. Per germline, CDR1 MDHEN and CDR2 SYDVKM. V was shortened by 10 bases and J by 7 bases, with 19 bases between the two germline ends. The CDR3 here is CAIPNGEEAGYTF. CDR3 nucleotide sequence: TGTGCCATCCCGAATGGGGAGGAAGCTGGCTACACCTTC.

This chain joins TRBV6-5 and TRBJ1-1; 7 bases are a match to TRBD1. Trimming removed 5 bases from V and 5 bases from J; junction bases left unmatched: 11. Germline CDR1 MNHEY, CDR2 SVGAGI. This CDR3 has 15 residues. CDR3 region: CASSAPTGLATEAFF. The CDR3 DNA sequence: TGTGCCAGCAGTGCACCGACAGGGTTAGCGACTGAAGCTTTCTTT.

V gene TRBV7-2 combines with J gene TRBJ1-1; D is unclear. This CDR3 spans 13 amino acids. With 1 base removed from V and 2 bases from J, the gap between germline ends came to 5 bases. Germline V gene data show CDR1 as SGHTA and CDR2 as FQGNSA. The CDR3 protein is CASSLEANTEAFF. The CDR3 bases are TGTGCCAGCAGCTTAGAAGCTAACACTGAAGCTTTCTTT.

This chain uses TRBV5-5 with TRBJ1-1, with 9 bases fitting TRBD1. This CDR3 is built from 13 residues. The germline V gene encodes CDR1 SGHKS and CDR2 YYEKEE (reference sequence). The V and J ends lost 0 bases and 8 bases, in that order; junction bases with no gene match: 2. The CDR3 spells CASSLGGQGEAFF. The CDR3 bases are TGTGCCAGCAGCTTGGGCGGACAGGGGGAAGCTTTCTTT.

This rearrangement joins TRBV5-1 to TRBJ1-4; D remains ambiguous. The germline V gene has CDR1 SGHRS and CDR2 YFSETQ. The V and J ends lost 5 bases and 8 bases respectively, with 19 bases between them. The CDR3 has 15 residues. The CDR3 region has the DNA TGCGCCAGCAGTTCTGACCCGAGGCCGGAGGAAAAACTGTTTTTT. It codes for CASSSDPRPEEKLFF. The full variable domain, in which reference TRBV5-1 and TRBJ1-4 provide the parts outside the CDR3, is KAGVTQTPRYLIKTRGQQVTLSCSPISGHRSVSWYQQTPGQGLQFLFEYFSETQRNKGNFPGRFSGRQFSNSRSEMNVSTLELGDSALYLCASSSDPRPEEKLFFGSGTQLSVL.

The DNA of the CDR3 is TGTGCCAGCACCGAGGAGGGACAGGGGGCGTATGGCTACACCTTC. It is translated as CASTEEGQGAYGYTF. The rearrangement uses TRBV6-5 and TRBJ1-2, with 12 nucleotides matching TRBD1. CDR1 is MNHEY, CDR2 SVGAGI, per germline. The CDR3 spans 15 residues. V was pared by 7 bases and J by 5 bases, with 8 bases of the junction left unmatched.

The V and J genes are TRBV28 and TRBJ1-1; D is unresolved. The germline gives CDR1 MDHEN, CDR2 SYDVKM. The CDR3 is 15 amino acids. Trimming removed 1 base from V and 13 bases from J, with 22 bases in between. The CDR3 protein is CASSLYRRGERKGFF. CDR3 bases: TGTGCCAGCAGTTTATACCGCCGCGGGGAGCGAAAGGGTTTCTTT. The full variable domain, completed using reference TRBV28 and TRBJ1-1, is DVKVTQSSRYLVKRTGEKVFLECVQDMDHENMFWYRQDPGLGLRLIYFSYDVKMKEKGDIPEGYSVSREKKERFSLILESASTNQTSMYLCASSLYRRGERKGFFGQGTRLTVV.

Regarding this clone: One junction end disagrees with the germline gene, perhaps due to a read error. The chain links TRBV7-9 to TRBJ2-7; D is undetermined. Germline loops: CDR1 SEHNR, CDR2 FQNEAQ (reference sequence). The CDR3 covers 13 residues. The CDR3 DNA follows: TGTTCCAGCAGCCTTGGCCTCTCCTACGAGCAGTACTTC. Encoded protein: CSSSLGLSYEQYF. The complete variable domain, with remaining parts taken from reference TRBV7-9 and TRBJ2-7, reads DTGVSQNPRHKITKRGQNVTFRCDPISEHNRLYWYRQTLGQGPEFLTYFQNEAQLEKSRLLSDRFSAERPKGSFSTLEIQRTEQGDSAMYLCSSSLGLSYEQYFGPGTRLTVT.

This sequence joins TRBV7-9 and TRBJ2-3; no reliable D call. In germline, CDR1 is SEHNR, CDR2 FQNEAQ (reference sequence). Trimming removed 5 bases at V and 2 bases at J, with 11 bases between. The CDR3 is 14 amino acids. CDR3 protein: CASSPQEITDTQYF. The CDR3 DNA follows: TGTGCCAGCAGCCCCCAGGAAATCACAGATACGCAGTATTTT.